Reported below is one TCR beta chain. Its antigen remains unknown. V lost 5 bases, J lost 3 bases, and 17 bases lay in between. Germline assignment: CDR1 SEHNR and CDR2 FQNEAQ (reference sequence). The length of the CDR3 is 16 residues. The input for sorted-subset replicate PCRs was around 0.2 ug DNA, about 30,000 T cell genomes. Profiled with immunoSEQ multiplex PCR; TCRdb holds only in-frame clones, not every one. The repertoire holds around 690,000 clones, roughly 87% seen once, with about 33% in the top ten. The sample belongs to a study of shared clonotypes between healthy human individuals. Study in general: There were three CD4 naive, three CD4 memory, two CD8 naive and one CD8 memory plates per donor.

Study findings and constraints: Sampling used blood alone; tissue repertoires probably differ. Naive subsets, compared against memory subsets, generally had larger estimated richness values.

The V and J genes are TRBV7-9 and TRBJ2-1, with D perhaps matching TRBD1 (6 bases). Sequencing used memory CD8+ T cells from PBMCs. Specified subset: CD45RO+ cells pooled with CCR7-negative TemRA cells. The TCR originated in a man aged 18 to 30 in good health. Some clones in this sample may be carry-over from other donors' samples. The DNA for the CDR3 is TGTGCCAGCAGCATAAACACCGGGACATTCTACAATGAGCAGTTCTTC. This translates into CASSINTGTFYNEQFF.